This record covers a single TCR beta chain. Its antigen is still unknown. Base qualities were left out, and no much larger clone turns up one base away. The cohort consisted of 650 to 850 healthy bone marrow donors. At the time of sampling, every cohort member was nominally healthy, though immune exposures that went unrecorded were likely present. The donor tested CMV seropositive, placing the donor among the 250 to 350 seropositive members of the cohort. A peripheral blood sample was provided by each donor, and peripheral blood mononuclear cells were used for TCR beta sequencing. The Qiagen DNeasy Blood Extraction Kit was used to extract genomic DNA from the blood cell samples. The receptor library was made with the immunoSEQ multiplex PCR assay. For the multiplex PCR, a mixture combining 60 forward primers for TCR Vbeta segments and 13 reverse primers for TCR Jbeta segments was used. A multiplex PCR assay on genomic DNA amplified the CDR3 region of rearranged TCR beta genes. Amplified TCR beta libraries were sequenced as 87-base-pair reads on the Illumina HiSeq System. In the authors' own workflow: A later analysis tallied roughly 78 million unique TCR beta chains across the 666 repertoires, and some 10 million of those chains were shared by two or more donors. To remove PCR and sequencing errors, raw reads were error-corrected and collapsed into unique sequences using a nearest-neighbor algorithm that merged closely related sequences. CDR3 sequences were aligned to IMGT reference sequences to assign V, D and J gene segments. Each retained sequence needed at least a six-nucleotide match to both a V gene segment and a J gene segment. A rearrangement was called productive if the CDR3 had no stop codons and remained in frame with V and J, and every other rearrangement was called non-productive. Following IMGT convention, CDR3 was defined as the stretch from the second conserved V-encoded cysteine to the conserved J-encoded phenylalanine. Sequences without an unambiguous match to a single V gene segment were excluded from the earlier analysis of several hundred of the donors. An earlier analysis of almost 600 of the donors classified V segments as functional when productive rearrangements were above 56.7% and as segregating when the standard deviation between donors was above 5%. To diagnose cytomegalovirus status from the catalog of TCR beta chain sequences, a statistical classification framework was built. A later analysis assigned V and J genes by comparing TCR nucleotide sequences with IMGT/GENE-DB human TR gene sequences. In a later analysis, CDR3 sequences and most-parsimonious VDJ recombination scenarios were assigned using the TCRdist pipeline. In a later analysis, every TCR beta chain was defined by the combination of its CDR3 amino acid sequence and its V-gene family, and reads without a unique V-gene family were dropped. To address suspected cross-contamination and a sequencing artifact, a later analysis removed approximately 590 highly shared, low-generation-probability nucleotide sequences. For each public chain, a later analysis derived a clonal expansion index from normalized ranks of inferred template counts within each repertoire. A later analysis computed generation probabilities with a VDJ recombination model fitted to out-of-frame rearrangements, and checked the results against IGoR. In a later analysis, hypergeometric tests were used to score TCR-TCR, TCR-HLA and TCR-CMV co-occurrence, with a repertoire-size bias correction applied to TCR pairs. False discovery rates were estimated in a later analysis by permuting HLA or CMV assignments 20 times. A later analysis grouped co-occurring TCRs with DBSCAN, adding TCRdist sequence similarity when clustering within HLA-allele-positive subsets. Repertoires with fewer than 30,000 or more than 120,000 public chains, plus five repertoires with anomalous nucleotide sharing, were excluded from co-occurrence clustering. TCRdb holds this immuneACCESS table with in-frame rearrangements only. Some clones are missing; in checked studies, unresolved V genes explain under half, and the rest has no known cause. V, J and clone size are those of that table, while D and trimming were read from the DNA. The table for this sample lists tens of thousands of clones; about four fifths of them were counted only once. The ten largest account for nearly 9% of the sample.

For CDR1 and CDR2, the germline V gene lists SGDLS and YYNGEE. The CDR3 has 15 amino acids, counting the end cysteine and phenylalanine. Solely the CDR3 DNA is kept, with 45 bases framed from the first base. Germline trimming amounts to 4 bases on V and 3 bases on J, with 8 as the count of junction bases outside the gene matches. This sample stems from a study of cytomegalovirus exposure and HLA in healthy donors (dated by TCRdb to about 2017). Regarding the complete study: An earlier analysis of roughly 500 of the donors reported 276 Gb of sequence data and 95 million to 140 million unique TCR beta sequences obtained from some 170 million T cells. Approximately 330 gigabases of sequencing data and around 80 million unique TCR sequences made up an early release that covered several hundred HLA-typed donors. Of the 398 genotyped donors, 81% fell in the genetic ancestry cluster associated with self-reported Caucasian donors. The aim of the study was to test whether cataloging public T cell receptors could identify signatures of past pathogen exposure. The T cell repertoires of several hundred subjects were profiled by immunosequencing and related to cytomegalovirus serostatus. In addition to the first cohort of several hundred subjects, a separate validation cohort of 120 different subjects was used. To predict cytomegalovirus infection status, the study brought together high-throughput TCR immunosequencing, statistical association of individual TCRs with disease status, and machine learning. A later analysis re-analyzed previously published TCR beta repertoires from approximately 670 donors and added high-resolution HLA genotyping to study TCR occurrence patterns. Rather than using new phenotypic data, the later analysis identified candidate immune exposures from TCR beta sequences and from how often those sequences occurred across donors. To decide whether each TCR beta V gene segment behaved as functional or pseudogenic, an earlier analysis of some 580 of the donors relied on high-throughput TCR beta sequencing. Donor age, sex, ethnicity and CMV serostatus were collected together with the repertoire data. Genome-wide SNP genotypes for about 65% of the 666 donors were used in a later genetic analysis, which treated that subset as a discovery cohort. All discovery cohort repertoires had been generated using a single sequencing platform. Class I and class II HLA loci were covered by the typing at four-digit resolution. Typing coverage varied by locus: roughly 620-640 donors for A, B, C, DRB1 and DQB1; roughly 560 for DQA1; about 600 for DPA1; 450 to 480 for DPB1. Several DR-DQ haplotypes were treated as single units for association and clustering because of strong linkage in the cohort. On average, 235,054 unique TCR beta nucleotide sequences were sequenced per donor among 398 genotyped donors of the cohort, with roughly 18% of those sequences being non-productive.

Results the study describes overall, beyond this receptor: A total of fewer than 200 TCR beta chains were listed by the study as associated with cytomegalovirus. In a later genetic analysis, a missense DCLRE1C variant was associated with V-gene and J-gene trimming of TCR beta chains, and the association was replicated in an independent cohort. Specific HLA alleles were associated with some 15,000 TCR beta sequences at a false discovery rate of 0.05 in a later analysis. CMV serostatus was the only immune exposure information available for the cohort. A later analysis found that TCR association rates varied across HLA loci, with DRB1 alleles showing the most associated TCRs and HLA-C alleles the fewest. A cluster of highly shared sequence variants was judged likely to be a technical artifact of the sequencing pipeline. Compared with equally common non-associated chains, HLA-associated TCR beta chains in a later analysis were more clonally expanded and had lower generation probabilities. The presence/absence analyses assumed that sequencing depth was roughly uniform across donors, and that assumption may not be true. Because HLA typing was missing for some donors at each locus, association tests included only the typed subset. It was suggested by the authors that the approach could potentially be generalized to other disease states and immunological phenotypes. In this cohort, only TCR beta chains were sequenced, and detectable features were limited by the absence of alpha or paired-chain data. Linkage disequilibrium might explain the correlated functional status among segregating V segments, but an unknown experimental factor could not be excluded. Because counts were too low, seventeen rarely observed V segments, including chromosome 9 orphons, were excluded from the earlier analysis of fewer than 650 of the donors. A further reported finding was that TCR beta sequences accurately predicted the HLA-A and HLA-B alleles for most subjects in the first cohort. In vitro tests confirmed that a few of the cytomegalovirus-associated TCR beta chains recognize cytomegalovirus antigens. Strong co-occurrence of HLA alleles, especially DR and DQ, made assigning TCR associations to individual alleles difficult. The classifier was reported to diagnose cytomegalovirus status with high specificity and sensitivity in both the original and validation cohorts. A later genetic analysis reported fewer N-insertions in productive TCRs among donors in an Asian-associated ancestry cluster than the approximately 670-donor mean. Some IMGT-functional V segments, including TRBV6-2 and TRBV6-3, could not be distinguished by the 87-base-pair reads and were therefore excluded. A later analysis found that most CMV-associated TCR beta chains appeared HLA-restricted, with HLA associations seemingly driven largely by CMV exposure. A later analysis reported that several top co-occurrence clusters appeared linked to parvovirus B19, influenza, CMV and Epstein-Barr virus. While some public TCRs were present in many individuals, most TCR sequences turned up only very rarely across donors. In an earlier analysis of approximately 590 of the donors, most TCR beta V segments appeared in productive rearrangements about 87% or about 30% of the time, broadly matching IMGT annotations.

The sample comprised PBMCs. This chain is built from TRBV9 and TRBJ1-1; TRBD1 aligns with 8 central bases. This sequence originates from a woman in her thirties or forties in good health and CMV-seropositive. At the DNA level, the sequence is TGTGCCAGCAGCACAGAGACAGGGGATCACACTGAAGCTTTCTTT. Translated, it gives CASSTETGDHTEAFF.